The clone carrying this TCR beta chain was seen a few times. The sample originates from a study of T cell repertoires in cytomegalovirus infection. This CDR3 is built from 14 residues. The ends lost 6 bases at V and 5 bases at J; junction bases unmatched: 7. In germline, CDR1 is LNHDA, CDR2 SQIVND (reference sequence). In TCRdb, the reads were re-called with MiXCR into one record per CDR3 protein. The sample holds approximately 200,000 distinct CDR3 sequences, over 25% seen once. The sequenced sample consisted of PBMCs. The clonotype originates from a human donor in good health (CMV status not recorded). Some clones in this sample may be carry-over from other donors' samples. V usage is TRBV19 and J usage is TRBJ2-3, with 8 bases lining up with TRBD2. CDR3 in DNA: TGTGCCAGTAGCCCAGCGGGGGATGAAGATACGCAGTATTTT. It yields the protein CASSPAGDEDTQYF.